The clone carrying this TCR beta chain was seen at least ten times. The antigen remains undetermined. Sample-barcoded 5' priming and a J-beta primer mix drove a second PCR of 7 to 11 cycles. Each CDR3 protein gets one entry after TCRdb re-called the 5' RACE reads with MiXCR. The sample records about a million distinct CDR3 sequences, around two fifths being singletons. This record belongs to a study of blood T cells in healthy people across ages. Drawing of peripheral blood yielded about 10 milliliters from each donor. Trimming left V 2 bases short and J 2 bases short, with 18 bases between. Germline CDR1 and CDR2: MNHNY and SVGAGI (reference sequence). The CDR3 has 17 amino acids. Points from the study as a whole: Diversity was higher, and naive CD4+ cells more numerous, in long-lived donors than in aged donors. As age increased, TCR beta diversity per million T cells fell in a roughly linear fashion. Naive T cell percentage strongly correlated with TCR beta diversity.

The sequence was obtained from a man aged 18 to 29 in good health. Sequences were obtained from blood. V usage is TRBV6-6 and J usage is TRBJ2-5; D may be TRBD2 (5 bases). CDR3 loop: CASSYRGPTSEQETQYF. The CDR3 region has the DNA TGTGCCAGCAGTTACAGAGGGCCGACAAGCGAACAAGAGACCCAGTACTTC.